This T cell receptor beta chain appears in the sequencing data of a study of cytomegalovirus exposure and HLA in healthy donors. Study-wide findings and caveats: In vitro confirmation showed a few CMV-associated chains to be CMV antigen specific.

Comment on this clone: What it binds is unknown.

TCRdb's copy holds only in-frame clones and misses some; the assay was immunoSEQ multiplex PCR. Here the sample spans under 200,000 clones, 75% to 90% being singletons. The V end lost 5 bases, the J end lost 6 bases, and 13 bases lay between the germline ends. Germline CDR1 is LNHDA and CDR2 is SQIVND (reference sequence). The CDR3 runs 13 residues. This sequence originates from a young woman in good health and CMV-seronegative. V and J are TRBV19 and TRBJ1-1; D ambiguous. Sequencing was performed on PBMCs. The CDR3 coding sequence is TGTGCCAGTAGTCTGCGGGGAGACGCTGAAGCTTTCTTT. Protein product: CASSLRGDAEAFF.